Following are 3 T cell receptor beta chains from one sample sequenced in a study of T cells in Graves' hyperthyroidism and ophthalmopathy. The CDR3 regions of TCR beta were amplified from RNA transcripts. A set of HTBI primers served as the primers for a first-round RT-PCR of the TCR CDR3. TCRdb re-derived calls from the multiplex PCR reads in MiXCR, one entry per CDR3 protein. This table holds some 560,000 distinct CDR3 sequences, about a sixth found once. Sequenced material: blood. These receptors were collected from a woman in her twenties or thirties with Graves' hyperthyroidism.

This clonotype was observed a handful of times. Here the CDR3 DNA reads TGTGCCAGCAGTTTGTCCGGGACAGGGGTCACCGGGGAGCTGTTTTTT. Amino acids: CASSLSGTGVTGELFF. The chain links TRBV27 to TRBJ2-2, with TRBD1 matching over 10 bases. Germline values: CDR1 MNHEY, CDR2 SMNVEV (reference sequence). V was pared by 3 bases and J by 4 bases, with 5 bases of the junction left unmatched. CDR3 size: 16 residues.

At least ten counts were recorded for this clonotype. The chain links TRBV7-8 to TRBJ2-1, with no clear D. This CDR3 is 11 amino acids long. Germline V gene data show CDR1 as SGHVS and CDR2 as FQNEAQ. V shed 5 bases and J shed 7 bases, with 6 bases lying between them. CDR3 DNA: TGTGCCAGCAGCCTAGAAAATGAGCAGTTCTTC. Amino acid sequence: CASSLENEQFF.

This clonotype showed up many times. The chain carries TRBV3-1 and TRBJ1-1; the D is unclear. V lost 5 bases and J 1 base, leaving 8 bases between the germline ends. The germline CDR1 and CDR2 sequences are LGHDT and YNNKEL (reference sequence). This CDR3 spans 13 amino acids. The CDR3 DNA sequence: TGTGCCAGCAGCTTTGACACGAACACTGAAGCTTTCTTT. Residues: CASSFDTNTEAFF.